Sequencing of this T cell receptor beta chain was carried out in a study of technical replicates of blood from a few donors. The germline V gene has CDR1 SGHVT and CDR2 SQSDAQ. V lost 0 bases, J lost 5 bases, and 4 bases stayed unmatched. There are 14 residues in the CDR3. Profiled with immunoSEQ multiplex PCR; TCRdb holds only in-frame clones, not every one. The sample lists tens of thousands of clones, over 75% occurring once. The clonotype comes from a human donor in good health. The chain joins TRBV7-4 to TRBJ2-7, with TRBD2 identical over 7 bases. Sequencing was carried out using T cells isolated from PBMCs. The CDR3 DNA follows: TGTGCCAGCAGCTTAGCGGGAGGGCCGAACGAGCAGTACTTC. It codes for CASSLAGGPNEQYF. The variable domain in full, completed from reference TRBV7-4 and TRBJ2-7, reads GAGVSQSPRYKVAKRGRDVALRCDSISGHVTLYWYRQTLGQGSEVLTYSQSDAQRDKSGRPSGRFSAERPERSVSTLKIQRTEQGDSAVYLCASSLAGGPNEQYFGPGTRLTVT.